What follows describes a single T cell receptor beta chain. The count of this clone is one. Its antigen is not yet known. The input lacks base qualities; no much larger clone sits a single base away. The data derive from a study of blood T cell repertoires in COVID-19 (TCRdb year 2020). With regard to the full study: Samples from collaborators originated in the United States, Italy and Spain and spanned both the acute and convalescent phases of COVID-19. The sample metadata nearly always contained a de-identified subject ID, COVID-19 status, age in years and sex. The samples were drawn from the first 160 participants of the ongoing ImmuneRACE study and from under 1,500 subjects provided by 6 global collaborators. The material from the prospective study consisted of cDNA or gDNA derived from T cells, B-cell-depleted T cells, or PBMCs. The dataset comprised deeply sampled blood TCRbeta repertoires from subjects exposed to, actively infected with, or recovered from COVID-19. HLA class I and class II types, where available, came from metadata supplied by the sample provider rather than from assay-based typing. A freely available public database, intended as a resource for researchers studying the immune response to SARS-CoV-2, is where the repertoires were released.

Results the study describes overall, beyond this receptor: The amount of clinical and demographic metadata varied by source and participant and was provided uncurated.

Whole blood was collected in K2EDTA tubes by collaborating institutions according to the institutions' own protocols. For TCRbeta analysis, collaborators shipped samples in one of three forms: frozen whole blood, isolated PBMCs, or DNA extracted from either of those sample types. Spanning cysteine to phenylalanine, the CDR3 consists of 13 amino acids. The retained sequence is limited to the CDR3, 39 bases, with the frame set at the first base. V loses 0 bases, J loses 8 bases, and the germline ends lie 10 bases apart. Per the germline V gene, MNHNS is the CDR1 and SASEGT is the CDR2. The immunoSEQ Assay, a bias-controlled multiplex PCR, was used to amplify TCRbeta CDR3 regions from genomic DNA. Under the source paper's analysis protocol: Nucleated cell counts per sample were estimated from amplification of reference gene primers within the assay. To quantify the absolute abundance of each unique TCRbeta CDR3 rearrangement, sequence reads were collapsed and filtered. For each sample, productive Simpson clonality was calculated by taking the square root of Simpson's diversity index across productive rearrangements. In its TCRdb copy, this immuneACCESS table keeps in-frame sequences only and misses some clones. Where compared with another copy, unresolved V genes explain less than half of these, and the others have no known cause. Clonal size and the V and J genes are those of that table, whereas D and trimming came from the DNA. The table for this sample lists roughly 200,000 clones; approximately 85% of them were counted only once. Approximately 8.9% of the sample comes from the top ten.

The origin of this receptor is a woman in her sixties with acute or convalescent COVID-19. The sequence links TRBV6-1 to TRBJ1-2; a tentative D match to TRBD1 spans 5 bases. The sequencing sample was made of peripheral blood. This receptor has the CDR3 CASSEAGRDGYTF. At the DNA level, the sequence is TGTGCCAGCAGTGAAGCGGGGAGGGACGGCTACACCTTC.